The T cell receptor (beta chain) under discussion was sequenced for a study of cytomegalovirus exposure and HLA in healthy donors. The study, taken as a whole, reports: Researchers reported in a later analysis that a missense DCLRE1C variant was tied to TCR beta V- and J-gene trimming.

Germline V lookup: CDR1 SGDLS, CDR2 YYNGEE. V was shortened by 1 base and J by 3 bases, with 14 bases between the two germline ends. The CDR3 covers 16 residues. Comment on this clone: As yet, its antigen is unknown.

PCR used 60 Vbeta primers and 13 Jbeta primers. TCRdb keeps only in-frame clones here, not all; method: immunoSEQ multiplex PCR. The sample table sets out more than 100,000 clones. The source is a middle-aged woman in good health and CMV-seronegative. This chain connects TRBV9 to TRBJ1-5; D is perhaps TRBD1 (5 bases). Material for sequencing was PBMCs. CDR3 residues: CASSVSRRGHNQPQHF. The CDR3 DNA follows: TGTGCCAGCAGCGTATCTAGGAGGGGCCACAATCAGCCCCAGCATTTT.